Presented here are 11 T cell receptor beta chains from one specimen sequenced in a study of shared clonotypes between healthy human individuals. The table came from immunoSEQ multiplex PCR; TCRdb's copy has only in-frame clones and leaves some out. The sample shows 2 million to 2.5 million clones, around 95% of them seen only once. Source material: naive CD4+ T cells sorted from blood. Subset in this sample: CD45RA+ positively selected. Receptors originate from a man aged 18 to 35 in good health.

The chain has TRBV15 and TRBJ1-2; D not certain. V lost 3 bases, J lost 2 bases, and 16 bases lay in between. Per the germline V gene, CDR1 is LNHNV and CDR2 is YYDKDF (reference sequence). The CDR3 covers 16 residues. CDR3 region: CATSREGFTPNYGYTF. In DNA form, the CDR3 reads TGTGCCACCAGCAGGGAGGGCTTCACTCCCAACTATGGCTACACCTTC. The whole variable domain, filled in from reference TRBV15 and TRBJ1-2, reads DAMVIQNPRYQVTQFGKPVTLSCSQTLNHNVMYWYQQKSSQAPKLLFHYYDKDFNNEADTPDNFQSRRPNTSFCFLDIRSPGLGDTAMYLCATSREGFTPNYGYTFGSGTRLTVV.

The chain carries TRBV6-5 and TRBJ2-7, with 7 bases lining up with TRBD2. The V and J ends lost 2 bases and 6 bases, in that order; junction bases with no gene match: 7. Germline CDR1 is MNHEY and CDR2 is SVGAGI. CDR3 length: 14 residues. The CDR3 region is CASSYIRTGGEQYF. CDR3 in DNA: TGTGCCAGCAGTTACATACGGACGGGAGGCGAGCAGTACTTC.

This clone was detected once. This rearrangement joins TRBV9 to TRBJ2-1; 11 nucleotides agree with TRBD2. V dropped 0 bases and J dropped 0; count of bases not matched to a gene: 11. This CDR3 spans 20 amino acids. Germline CDR1 and CDR2: SGDLS and YYNGEE. CDR3 in DNA: TGTGCCAGCAGCGTAGCGCTAGCGGGAGGTCCGACCAGCTCCTACAATGAGCAGTTCTTC. It codes for CASSVALAGGPTSSYNEQFF.

The chain has TRBV2 and TRBJ2-7; TRBD2 aligns across 7 bases. Germline V gene lookup returns CDR1 SNHLY and CDR2 FYNNEI. Germline trimming cut 7 bases from V and 7 bases from J; bases unmatched to any gene: 16. The CDR3 consists of 15 residues. The CDR3 coding sequence is TGTGCCAGCAAATATCGCGGGAGCGGTCAGAGAGAGCAGTACTTC. Translated, it gives CASKYRGSGQREQYF. Based on the CDR3 plus reference TRBV2 and TRBJ2-7, the full variable domain is EPEVTQTPSHQVTQMGQEVILRCVPISNHLYFYWYRQILGQKVEFLVSFYNNEISEKSEIFDDQFSVERPDGSNFTLKIRSTKLEDSAMYFCASKYRGSGQREQYFGPGTRLTVT.

The chain is built from TRBV29-1 and TRBJ1-4; a possible D gene is TRBD1 (5 bases). The CDR3 contains 12 residues. Trimming removed 6 bases from V and 7 bases from J, with 12 bases in between. Germline lookup yields CDR1 SQVTM and CDR2 ANQGSEA. The CDR3 DNA reads TGCAGCGTGGCCGACAGTAGTGAAAAACTGTTTTTT. Its translation: CSVADSSEKLFF.

The chain recombines TRBV6-6 with TRBJ2-7, with 8 nucleotides matching TRBD1. This CDR3 region has 15 residues. The trim removed 0 bases at V and 1 base at J, leaving 2 bases unmatched. Germline-derived CDR1 and CDR2 are MNHNY and SVGAGI (reference sequence). The CDR3 DNA follows: TGTGCCAGCAGTTACTCGAGACAGGGGTCCTACGAGCAGTACTTC. This sequence encodes CASSYSRQGSYEQYF.

On this clone itself: This same CDR3 is encoded by further DNA sequences in the sample. The CDR3 loop is CASSFGTGGTGELFF. The CDR3 region has the DNA TGTGCCAGCAGCTTTGGGACAGGGGGCACCGGGGAGCTGTTTTTT. The J gene is TRBJ2-2, the V gene TRBV7-2, with 11 bases fitting TRBD1. Germline trimming cut 3 bases from V and 4 bases from J; bases unmatched to any gene: 1. Germline CDR1 and CDR2: SGHTA and FQGNSA. This CDR3 contains 15 residues.

V and J are TRBV15 and TRBJ2-2, with D perhaps TRBD1 (5 bases). V dropped 2 bases and J dropped 1 base, with 20 bases sitting between them. The germline V gene has CDR1 LNHNV and CDR2 YYDKDF (reference sequence). The CDR3 has 19 residues. The CDR3 coding sequence is TGTGCCACCAGCAGACCGTCCGTCCTCACAGACAGGAACACCGGGGAGCTGTTTTTT. Its protein is CATSRPSVLTDRNTGELFF.

The chain couples TRBV7-3 to TRBJ1-6, with TRBD1 identical over 9 bases. Germline V gives CDR1 SGHTA, CDR2 FQGTGA. V lost 3 bases and J lost 14; bases outside the gene matches: 17. The CDR3 is made up of 17 amino acids. The chain's CDR3 is CASSLDAGTGSTGALHF. CDR3 DNA sequence: TGTGCCAGCAGCTTGGACGCCGGGACAGGGAGTACTGGGGCCCTCCACTTT.

This chain connects TRBV7-9 to TRBJ1-1; D perhaps matches TRBD1 (5 bases). Germline-derived CDR1 and CDR2 are SEHNR and FQNEAQ (reference sequence). The V end was cut by 4 bases, the J end by 6 bases, with 15 bases between. CDR3 size: 14 residues. The CDR3 DNA reads as TGTGCCAGCAGCTCCTGGGGACGGGCGGCTGAAGCTTTCTTT. The encoded protein is CASSSWGRAAEAFF.

CDR3 sequence: CASSFGSGGVNSPLHF. The DNA of the CDR3 is TGCGCCAGCAGTTTTGGATCAGGGGGTGTTAATTCACCCCTCCACTTT. The chain carries TRBV5-1 and TRBJ1-6, with TRBD1 matching over 7 bases. V lost 5 bases, J lost 6 bases, and 11 bases stayed unmatched. Germline-derived CDR1 and CDR2 are SGHRS and YFSETQ. The CDR3 is 16 residues long.